The rows below give T cell receptor beta chains drawn from one sample of a study of shared clonotypes between healthy human individuals. Generated by immunoSEQ multiplex PCR, the TCRdb table keeps only in-frame clones and is missing some. This table holds some 500,000 clones, 79% found once. The sample consisted of PBMCs. These receptors were obtained from a woman between 35 and 50 years old in good health. Some clones in this sample may be carry-over from other donors' samples. Each CDR3 is given with its conserved first and last residue. The D gene is left open where the match is weak. Expanded clones are given a class, and other clones once, few, many or no size at all.

J gene: TRBJ2-3; V gene: TRBV2; clone size: .; D gene: .; CDR3 protein: CASSDRDSTDTQYF; CDR3 DNA: TGTGCCAGCAGTGATAGAGATTCCACAGATACGCAGTATTTT
J gene: TRBJ2-7; V gene: TRBV27; clone size: once; D gene: TRBD2; CDR3 protein: CASSTLSGRSSYEQYF; CDR3 DNA: TGTGCCAGCAGTACCCTTAGCGGGAGGAGCTCCTACGAGCAGTACTTC
J gene: TRBJ1-1; V gene: TRBV5-1; clone size: .; D gene: .; CDR3 protein: CASSSGPVGASTEAFF; CDR3 DNA: TGCGCCAGCAGCTCGGGTCCCGTTGGGGCAAGCACTGAAGCTTTCTTT
J gene: TRBJ2-3; V gene: TRBV5-1; clone size: .; D gene: .; CDR3 protein: CASSLIVEGSTDTQYF; CDR3 DNA: TGCGCCAGCAGCTTGATAGTCGAGGGTAGCACAGATACGCAGTATTTT
J gene: TRBJ1-1; V gene: TRBV18; clone size: .; D gene: .; CDR3 protein: CASSPRGFGTEAFF; CDR3 DNA: TGTGCCAGCTCACCCAGGGGTTTTGGCACTGAAGCTTTCTTT
J gene: TRBJ1-1; V gene: TRBV7-9; clone size: .; D gene: .; CDR3 protein: CASRPAGIQVGTEAFF; CDR3 DNA: TGTGCCAGCAGACCCGCGGGTATACAGGTTGGCACTGAAGCTTTCTTT
J gene: TRBJ2-5; V gene: TRBV5-1; clone size: many; D gene: .; CDR3 protein: CASSLGPSGETQYF; CDR3 DNA: TGCGCCAGCAGCCTTGGTCCCTCCGGGGAGACCCAGTACTTC
J gene: TRBJ1-3; V gene: TRBV18; clone size: .; D gene: .; CDR3 protein: CASSPSTPVRNTIYF; CDR3 DNA: TGTGCCAGCTCACCCAGTACTCCCGTTAGGAACACCATATATTTT
J gene: TRBJ2-1; V gene: TRBV7-2; clone size: .; D gene: .; CDR3 protein: CASSLMGSGYNEQFF; CDR3 DNA: TGTGCCAGCAGCTTAATGGGGTCGGGGTACAATGAGCAGTTCTTC
J gene: TRBJ1-2; V gene: TRBV28; clone size: .; D gene: .; CDR3 protein: CASSFNSGRGYGYTF; CDR3 DNA: TGTGCCAGCAGTTTTAACTCAGGGAGAGGCTATGGCTACACCTTC
J gene: TRBJ2-7; V gene: TRBV21-1; clone size: once; D gene: .; CDR3 protein: CASSNLVNLVRPVDRASSYEQYF; CDR3 DNA: TGTGCCAGCAGCAATTTGGTAAATCTCGTCCGTCCGGTTGACAGGGCGAGCTCCTACGAGCAGTACTTC
J gene: TRBJ2-7; V gene: TRBV19; clone size: .; D gene: .; CDR3 protein: CASSMTLSSYEQYF; CDR3 DNA: TGTGCCAGTAGTATGACGCTAAGCTCCTACGAGCAGTACTTC
J gene: TRBJ1-1; V gene: TRBV19; clone size: .; D gene: TRBD1; CDR3 protein: CASSIGNRGRNTEAFF; CDR3 DNA: TGTGCCAGTAGTATAGGGAACAGGGGGCGGAACACTGAAGCTTTCTTT
J gene: TRBJ2-7; V gene: TRBV7-2; clone size: .; D gene: TRBD2; CDR3 protein: CASSLGGLAVEQYF; CDR3 DNA: TGTGCCAGCAGCTTAGGGGGACTAGCGGTCGAGCAGTACTTC
J gene: TRBJ2-7; V gene: TRBV29-1; clone size: .; D gene: TRBD2; CDR3 protein: CSVETGTSVSYEQYF; CDR3 DNA: TGCAGCGTTGAGACTGGGACTAGCGTCTCCTACGAGCAGTACTTC
J gene: TRBJ2-7; V gene: TRBV5-4; clone size: .; D gene: .; CDR3 protein: CASSLRNGYEQYF; CDR3 DNA: TGTGCCAGCAGCTTACGGAACGGGTACGAGCAGTACTTC
J gene: TRBJ2-2; V gene: TRBV30; clone size: .; D gene: .; CDR3 protein: CAWSGRGPGELFF; CDR3 DNA: TGTGCCTGGAGTGGCAGGGGCCCCGGGGAGCTGTTTTTT
J gene: TRBJ2-2; V gene: TRBV7-2; clone size: few; D gene: .; CDR3 protein: CASSPPYGGNTGELFF; CDR3 DNA: TGTGCCAGCAGCCCCCCTTATGGGGGGAACACCGGGGAGCTGTTTTTT
J gene: TRBJ2-7; V gene: TRBV2; clone size: .; D gene: TRBD1; CDR3 protein: CASSERQGESYEQYF; CDR3 DNA: TGTGCCAGCAGTGAACGACAGGGGGAATCCTACGAGCAGTACTTC
J gene: TRBJ2-1; V gene: TRBV5-4; clone size: .; D gene: .; CDR3 protein: CASSLGGEQFF; CDR3 DNA: TGTGCCAGCAGCTTGGGCGGAGAGCAGTTCTTC
J gene: TRBJ2-3; V gene: TRBV5-4; clone size: .; D gene: TRBD2; CDR3 protein: CASSLMASGLTDTQYF; CDR3 DNA: TGTGCCAGCAGCTTGATGGCTAGCGGACTCACAGATACGCAGTATTTT
J gene: TRBJ2-7; V gene: TRBV2; clone size: .; D gene: TRBD1; CDR3 protein: CASSELDRGRDEQYF; CDR3 DNA: TGTGCCAGCAGTGAGTTAGATAGGGGGCGAGACGAGCAGTACTTC
J gene: TRBJ2-3; V gene: TRBV7-9; clone size: once; D gene: .; CDR3 protein: CASSLAGDIRTDTQYF; CDR3 DNA: TGTGCCAGCAGCTTAGCCGGGGACATCCGCACAGATACGCAGTATTTT
J gene: TRBJ2-1; V gene: TRBV5-4; clone size: few; D gene: TRBD2; CDR3 protein: CASNPGLSYNEQFF; CDR3 DNA: TGTGCCAGCAATCCGGGACTATCCTACAATGAGCAGTTCTTC
J gene: TRBJ1-5; V gene: TRBV30; clone size: .; D gene: TRBD1; CDR3 protein: CAWSTGVGDNQPQHF; CDR3 DNA: TGTGCCTGGAGTACAGGGGTCGGGGACAATCAGCCCCAGCATTTT
J gene: TRBJ2-7; V gene: TRBV7-2; clone size: .; D gene: .; CDR3 protein: CASSHPRTYEQYF; CDR3 DNA: TGTGCCAGCAGCCACCCGCGAACCTACGAGCAGTACTTC
J gene: TRBJ1-2; V gene: TRBV4-3; clone size: .; D gene: .; CDR3 protein: CASSRTGTGSDYGYTF; CDR3 DNA: TGCGCCAGCAGCCGGACCGGGACGGGCAGCGATTATGGCTACACCTTC
J gene: TRBJ2-7; V gene: TRBV5-6; clone size: .; D gene: TRBD1; CDR3 protein: CASSRVDRDFYEQYF; CDR3 DNA: TGTGCCAGCAGCCGCGTTGACAGGGATTTTTACGAGCAGTACTTC
J gene: TRBJ1-1; V gene: TRBV28; clone size: .; D gene: TRBD1; CDR3 protein: CASSLPDRGNTEAFF; CDR3 DNA: TGTGCCAGCAGTTTACCTGACAGGGGGAACACTGAAGCTTTCTTT
J gene: TRBJ2-1; V gene: TRBV7-2; clone size: once; D gene: TRBD2; CDR3 protein: CASSLARGGRSYNEQFF; CDR3 DNA: TGTGCCAGCAGCTTAGCGCGGGGCGGGAGGTCCTACAATGAGCAGTTCTTC
J gene: TRBJ2-3; V gene: TRBV5-6; clone size: few; D gene: .; CDR3 protein: CASSLVGGGGTDTQYF; CDR3 DNA: TGTGCCAGCAGCTTGGTTGGGGGCGGAGGCACAGATACGCAGTATTTT
J gene: TRBJ2-2; V gene: TRBV2; clone size: .; D gene: .; CDR3 protein: CASKSGGGYTGELFF; CDR3 DNA: TGTGCCAGCAAATCCGGCGGAGGCTACACCGGGGAGCTGTTTTTT
J gene: TRBJ2-7; V gene: TRBV14; clone size: .; D gene: TRBD2; CDR3 protein: CASSQVTSGFKEQYF; CDR3 DNA: TGTGCCAGCAGCCAGGTGACTAGCGGTTTTAAGGAGCAGTACTTC
J gene: TRBJ1-2; V gene: TRBV11-1; clone size: few; D gene: TRBD1; CDR3 protein: CASSHWTGLGYTF; CDR3 DNA: TGTGCCAGCAGCCATTGGACAGGGCTTGGCTACACCTTC
J gene: TRBJ2-7; V gene: TRBV29-1; clone size: .; D gene: TRBD1; CDR3 protein: CSVADMGQVSYEQYF; CDR3 DNA: TGCAGCGTGGCTGACATGGGACAGGTATCCTACGAGCAGTACTTC
J gene: TRBJ2-1; V gene: TRBV6-5; clone size: .; D gene: TRBD1; CDR3 protein: CASSGTGVREQFF; CDR3 DNA: TGTGCCAGCAGTGGGACAGGGGTCCGTGAGCAGTTCTTC
J gene: TRBJ1-2; V gene: TRBV6-6; clone size: .; D gene: TRBD1; CDR3 protein: CASSYYGTGDGYTF; CDR3 DNA: TGTGCCAGCAGTTACTACGGGACAGGGGATGGCTACACCTTC
J gene: TRBJ2-7; V gene: TRBV7-9; clone size: .; D gene: .; CDR3 protein: CASGRYTPPYEQYF; CDR3 DNA: TGTGCCAGCGGGAGGTACACACCGCCCTACGAGCAGTACTTC
J gene: TRBJ2-1; V gene: TRBV2; clone size: once; D gene: TRBD2; CDR3 protein: CAIPSGRGDEQFF; CDR3 DNA: TGTGCCATCCCTAGCGGGAGGGGCGATGAGCAGTTCTTC
J gene: TRBJ2-3; V gene: TRBV18; clone size: .; D gene: TRBD1; CDR3 protein: CASSPLQGLGTDTQYF; CDR3 DNA: TGTGCCAGCTCACCACTACAGGGGTTGGGCACAGATACGCAGTATTTT
J gene: TRBJ2-7; V gene: TRBV4-1; clone size: many; D gene: .; CDR3 protein: CASSPFDSNYEQYF; CDR3 DNA: TGCGCCAGCAGTCCCTTCGACAGTAACTACGAGCAGTACTTC
J gene: TRBJ2-1; V gene: TRBV29-1; clone size: .; D gene: .; CDR3 protein: CSVVRGLQYNEQFF; CDR3 DNA: TGCAGCGTTGTTAGGGGACTTCAGTACAATGAGCAGTTCTTC
J gene: TRBJ1-2; V gene: TRBV11-2; clone size: .; D gene: .; CDR3 protein: CASRGSRKYYGYTF; CDR3 DNA: TGTGCCAGCAGAGGATCGAGGAAGTACTATGGCTACACCTTC
J gene: TRBJ2-3; V gene: TRBV4-1; clone size: .; D gene: .; CDR3 protein: CASSRTATDTQYF; CDR3 DNA: TGCGCCAGCAGCCGGACAGCCACAGATACGCAGTATTTT
J gene: TRBJ2-1; V gene: TRBV5-1; clone size: .; D gene: TRBD1; CDR3 protein: CASSLATGGPYNEQFF; CDR3 DNA: TGCGCCAGCAGCTTGGCGACAGGGGGCCCCTACAATGAGCAGTTCTTC
J gene: TRBJ2-3; V gene: TRBV4-2; clone size: .; D gene: TRBD2; CDR3 protein: CASSQDSLAGGWDTQYF; CDR3 DNA: TGTGCCAGCAGCCAAGATAGCCTAGCGGGAGGTTGGGATACGCAGTATTTT
J gene: TRBJ2-7; V gene: TRBV30; clone size: .; D gene: .; CDR3 protein: CAWSPTRGRLYEQYF; CDR3 DNA: TGTGCCTGGAGTCCGACCAGGGGCAGGCTCTACGAGCAGTACTTC
J gene: TRBJ2-3; V gene: TRBV18; clone size: .; D gene: TRBD2; CDR3 protein: CASSPRVAGERDTQYF; CDR3 DNA: TGTGCCAGCTCACCACGAGTGGCGGGAGAGAGAGATACGCAGTATTTT
J gene: TRBJ1-4; V gene: TRBV28; clone size: .; D gene: .; CDR3 protein: CASSPRDVKLFF; CDR3 DNA: TGTGCCAGCAGTCCCCGGGACGTCAAACTGTTTTTT
J gene: TRBJ1-2; V gene: TRBV6-5; clone size: once; D gene: TRBD1; CDR3 protein: CASSYSWTGDYGYTF; CDR3 DNA: TGTGCCAGCAGTTACTCGTGGACAGGAGACTATGGCTACACCTTC
J gene: TRBJ1-5; V gene: TRBV9; clone size: .; D gene: .; CDR3 protein: CASSGLGFDGPQHF; CDR3 DNA: TGTGCCAGCAGCGGCCTGGGTTTCGACGGGCCCCAGCATTTT
J gene: TRBJ1-5; V gene: TRBV19; clone size: .; D gene: .; CDR3 protein: CASSGLNQPQHF; CDR3 DNA: TGTGCCAGTAGTGGGCTCAATCAGCCCCAGCATTTT
J gene: TRBJ2-7; V gene: TRBV5-4; clone size: .; D gene: .; CDR3 protein: CASSRLDGGNYEQYF; CDR3 DNA: TGTGCCAGCAGCCGTTTGGATGGCGGCAACTACGAGCAGTACTTC